The 26 T cell receptor beta chains below were found in one sample sequenced in a study of beta chain features in type 1 diabetes. The entirety of the isolated RNA underwent reverse transcription, so expressed TCRB transcripts were sequenced. Data came from immunoSEQ multiplex PCR; TCRdb stores just in-frame clones and leaves some out. The sample lists around 340,000 clones; 8% were seen once. The sample taken for sequencing was central memory CD4+ T cells from blood. Receptors originate from a woman between 18 and 29 years old in good health.

The J gene is TRBJ1-1, the V gene TRBV2, with 11 positions matching TRBD1. Germline CDR1 is SNHLY and CDR2 is FYNNEI. J lost 0 bases, V lost 5 bases, and 5 bases had no gene match. The CDR3 loop spans 16 amino acids. Written as DNA, the CDR3 is TGTGCCAGCAGTATGGGACAGGGGGAGCTGAACACTGAAGCTTTCTTT. Amino acid sequence: CASSMGQGELNTEAFF.

This clone was counted only a few times. The chain has TRBV5-6 and TRBJ2-3; TRBD1 matches at 7 bases. The V gene end was trimmed by 4 bases and the J gene end by 1 base; junction bases not matched to a gene: 9. CDR1 SGHDT and CDR2 YYEEEE come from the germline V gene. This CDR3 has 16 residues. Written as DNA, the CDR3 is TGTGCCAGCAGCGCTTACAGGGGCGTTCGCACAGATACGCAGTATTTT. As protein: CASSAYRGVRTDTQYF.

The CDR3 here is CASSPVGDGQPQHF. The CDR3 nucleotides are TGCGCCAGCAGCCCGGTCGGGGACGGCCAGCCCCAGCATTTT. The chain is built from TRBV5-1 and TRBJ1-5, with D possibly being TRBD1 (5 bases). This CDR3 is built from 14 residues. V dropped 4 bases and J dropped 7 bases, with 15 bases sitting between them. The germline V gene has CDR1 SGHRS and CDR2 YFSETQ.

The rearrangement joins TRBV4-2 to TRBJ2-7; D unclear. Germline values: CDR1 LGHNA, CDR2 YNFKEQ. The length of the CDR3 is 14 residues. Trimming pared 0 bases from V and 2 bases from J, leaving 8 bases between. In DNA form, the CDR3 reads TGTGCCAGCAGCCAAGAGGTCTCTCCCTACGAGCAGTACTTC. It is translated as CASSQEVSPYEQYF.

This clone has a count of ten or more. The V call is TRBV7-6, the J call TRBJ2-2; D is uncertain. V was pared by 1 base and J by 1 base, with 7 bases between. Germline CDR1 SGHVS, CDR2 FNYEAQ. The CDR3 length is 15 residues. The CDR3, as DNA: TGTGCCAGCAGCTTAGGTTCAGTGAACACCGGGGAGCTGTTTTTT. The encoded protein is CASSLGSVNTGELFF. Complete variable domain (other parts from reference TRBV7-6 and TRBJ2-2): GAGVSQSPRYKVTKRGQDVALRCDPISGHVSLYWYRQALGQGPEFLTYFNYEAQQDKSGLPNDRFSAERPEGSISTLTIQRTEQRDSAMYRCASSLGSVNTGELFFGEGSRLTVL.

The table lists this clone with many counts. This chain uses TRBV28 with TRBJ2-5; 7 bases align to TRBD2. Germline values: CDR1 MDHEN, CDR2 SYDVKM. This CDR3 comprises 14 residues. J was trimmed by 5 bases and V by 5 bases; bases with no gene match: 8. CDR3 protein: CASSLGRAWETQYF. The CDR3 DNA reads TGTGCCAGCAGTCTTGGGAGGGCCTGGGAGACCCAGTACTTC.

This clone was observed at least ten times. V usage is TRBV4-1 and J usage is TRBJ2-7; TRBD2 might be the D (7 bases). This CDR3 is built from 15 residues. With 4 bases removed from V and 7 bases from J, the gap between germline ends came to 20 bases. CDR1 MGHRA and CDR2 YSYEKL come from the germline V gene. CDR3 residues: CASSPLGGAGREQYF. CDR3 in DNA: TGCGCCAGCAGCCCATTGGGGGGGGCCGGGCGAGAGCAGTACTTC.

In this sample, this clone turned up a few times. This chain links TRBV28 with TRBJ2-3; weak D call: TRBD1 (5 bases). With 5 bases removed from V and 1 base from J, the gap between germline ends came to 19 bases. Germline CDR1 MDHEN, CDR2 SYDVKM. This CDR3 is 17 amino acids long. For the CDR3, the DNA is TGTGCCAGCAGTCCCCACCCTGGTAGGGGTCGCACAGATACGCAGTATTTT. This translates into CASSPHPGRGRTDTQYF.

The rearrangement uses TRBV6-5 and TRBJ2-1; perhaps TRBD2 as D (6 bases). Germline V gene lookup returns CDR1 MNHEY and CDR2 SVGAGI. There are 13 residues in the CDR3. Trimming stripped 6 bases from V and 10 bases from J, with 16 bases between. This chain's CDR3 is CASSRTWRDEQFF. The CDR3 DNA sequence: TGTGCCAGCAGCCGGACTTGGAGGGACGAGCAGTTCTTC.

This clone has a handful of counts. The rearrangement links TRBV6-1 to TRBJ1-1; D is ambiguous. Trimming removed 3 bases at V and 11 bases at J, with 16 bases between. This CDR3 is built from 13 residues. CDR1 is MNHNS, CDR2 SASEGT, per germline. The CDR3, as DNA: TGTGCCAGCAGTGACAACCGTTTTCTTGCCGCTTTCTTT. The encoded protein is CASSDNRFLAAFF.

The rearrangement links TRBV9 to TRBJ1-4; maybe TRBD1 (5 bases). Germline assignment: CDR1 SGDLS and CDR2 YYNGEE. The V end lost 4 bases, the J end lost 4 bases, and 14 bases lay between the germline ends. The CDR3 is made up of 15 amino acids. CDR3 region: CASSPRDWGNEKLFF. The DNA for the CDR3 is TGTGCCAGCAGCCCTAGGGACTGGGGTAATGAAAAACTGTTTTTT.

Only a few counts were recorded for this clone. The chain uses TRBV5-1 and TRBJ2-4; 10 bases are a match to TRBD2. This CDR3 spans 15 amino acids. Germline CDR1 and CDR2: SGHRS and YFSETQ. J gave up 15 bases and V 0 bases, and 12 bases lay outside the gene matches. CDR3 loop: CASSLESGRGSDPYF. The DNA of the CDR3 is TGCGCCAGCAGCTTGGAGAGCGGGAGGGGGAGTGACCCGTACTTC. Using reference TRBV5-1 and TRBJ2-4 for the parts outside the CDR3, the full variable domain is KAGVTQTPRYLIKTRGQQVTLSCSPISGHRSVSWYQQTPGQGLQFLFEYFSETQRNKGNFPGRFSGRQFSNSRSEMNVSTLELGDSALYLCASSLESGRGSDPYFGAGTRLSVL.

This clone was seen only a few times. The chain combines TRBV5-4 with TRBJ1-4; 11 nucleotides match TRBD1. Trimming cost V 9 bases and J 6 bases; bases outside gene matches: 7. In germline, CDR1 is SGHNT, CDR2 YYREEE (reference sequence). This CDR3 is built from 14 residues. CDR3 loop: CATRTGGEDEKLFF. The CDR3 DNA follows: TGTGCCACCCGGACAGGGGGCGAGGATGAAAAACTGTTTTTT.

The chain employs TRBV11-2 and TRBJ2-1; 9 bases are a match to TRBD2. J gave up 2 bases and V 3 bases, and 2 bases lay outside the gene matches. Germline V gene lookup returns CDR1 SGHAT and CDR2 FQNNGV. This CDR3 is built from 15 residues. This chain's CDR3 is CASSLGGGAYNEQFF. CDR3 nucleotides: TGTGCCAGCAGCTTGGGCGGGGGGGCCTACAATGAGCAGTTCTTC.

J is TRBJ1-3 and V is TRBV25-1; the D is unclear. V was cut by 1 base and J by 3 bases, with 4 bases left in between. Germline CDR1 MGHDK, CDR2 SYGVNS. This CDR3 contains 13 residues. As DNA, the CDR3 is TGTGCCAGCAGTGAATGGAATGGAAACACCATATATTTT. The encoded protein is CASSEWNGNTIYF.

The sample holds a few counts of this clone. The rearrangement links TRBV27 to TRBJ2-2; 8 bases fit TRBD2. The CDR3 spans 15 residues. Germline trimming cut 8 bases from V and 5 bases from J; bases unmatched to any gene: 10. CDR1 and CDR2 (germline): MNHEY, SMNVEV (reference sequence). The CDR3 spells CASRKAGAGTGELFF. As DNA, the CDR3 is TGTGCCAGCCGTAAAGCGGGAGCTGGGACCGGGGAGCTGTTTTTT.

In this sample, this clone turned up many times. The CDR3 region has the DNA TGCGCCAGCAGAGTGACCCTTCTTCAGTACTTC. Protein sequence: CASRVTLLQYF. V gene TRBV23-1 combines with J gene TRBJ2-4; D gene uncertain. TRBV23-1 is an ORF, and what it does is uncertain. The CDR3 contains 11 residues. V was trimmed by 6 bases and J by 11 bases, leaving 11 bases between them.

This clone has only a few counts. V is TRBV5-1 and J is TRBJ2-6; 8 bases fit TRBD2. The CDR3 is 18 amino acids. Per germline, CDR1 SGHRS and CDR2 YFSETQ. Trimming at V came to 1 base and at J to 0 bases, leaving 6 bases not matched to a gene. In nucleotides, the CDR3 is TGCGCCAGCAGCTTGAGGGTTAGCGGGACCTCTGGGGCCAACGTCCTGACTTTC. It is translated as CASSLRVSGTSGANVLTF. The whole variable domain, remainder taken from reference TRBV5-1 and TRBJ2-6, is KAGVTQTPRYLIKTRGQQVTLSCSPISGHRSVSWYQQTPGQGLQFLFEYFSETQRNKGNFPGRFSGRQFSNSRSEMNVSTLELGDSALYLCASSLRVSGTSGANVLTFGAGSRLTVL.

This clone has more than one count but fewer than ten. Other DNA sequences in this specimen translate into the identical CDR3. This rearrangement joins TRBV6-5 to TRBJ2-7, with D possibly being TRBD2 (6 bases). Trimming stripped 0 bases from V and 3 bases from J, with 12 bases between. Germline lookup yields CDR1 MNHEY and CDR2 SVGAGI. The CDR3 runs 15 residues. CDR3 sequence reads: CASSYSDRGGYEQYF. The CDR3 DNA sequence: TGTGCCAGCAGTTACTCGGATCGGGGAGGCTACGAGCAGTACTTC.

In its sample, this clone was seen a few times. J is TRBJ2-5 and V is TRBV7-2, with no clear D. The V end lost 5 bases, the J end lost 2 bases, and 6 bases lay between the germline ends. The CDR3 loop spans 12 amino acids. The germline V gene encodes CDR1 SGHTA and CDR2 FQGNSA. The CDR3 region is CASSALQETQYF. CDR3 sequence (DNA): TGTGCCAGCAGCGCATTGCAAGAGACCCAGTACTTC.

The V call is TRBV18, the J call TRBJ1-5, with D unresolved. From germline, CDR1 is KGHSH and CDR2 LQKENI. V was shortened by 6 bases and J by 5 bases, with 26 bases between the two germline ends. CDR3 size: 18 residues. The CDR3 coding sequence is TGTGCCAGCTCGGCAGGCGTTGCCGGTGGAACAGTTCATCAGCCCCAGCATTTT. This sequence encodes CASSAGVAGGTVHQPQHF.

The chain links TRBV4-2 to TRBJ2-3, with 11 bases lining up with TRBD2. The CDR3 runs 15 residues. The J segment lost 1 base and the V segment lost 4 bases, leaving 1 base of the junction unmatched. Germline CDR1 and CDR2: LGHNA and YNFKEQ. CDR3: CASSPGLAGTDTQYF. CDR3 coding DNA: TGTGCCAGCAGCCCGGGACTAGCGGGCACAGATACGCAGTATTTT.

This clone was picked up a small number of times. Distinct nucleotide sequences in the sample also encode this CDR3. This chain links TRBV9 with TRBJ2-2, with 10 bases identical to TRBD2. The CDR3 runs 16 residues. Germline V CDR1 and CDR2: SGDLS, YYNGEE. V lost 2 bases and J lost 4; bases outside the gene matches: 5. CDR3 amino acids: CASSVRLAGSTGELFF. The CDR3 nucleotides are TGTGCCAGCAGCGTTAGACTAGCGGGCAGCACCGGGGAGCTGTTTTTT.

There are a few counts of this clone. The rearrangement links TRBV28 to TRBJ2-7; D gene unclear. Trimming pared 8 bases from V and 2 bases from J, leaving 16 bases between. Germline V gene data show CDR1 as MDHEN and CDR2 as SYDVKM. The CDR3 has 14 amino acids. The CDR3 loop reads CASGQMPSTYEQYF. The CDR3 DNA is TGTGCCAGCGGGCAAATGCCTTCCACCTACGAGCAGTACTTC.

This clone was found a few times. The chain carries TRBV5-8 and TRBJ2-3; D is perhaps TRBD2 (5 bases). The CDR3 consists of 13 residues. With 8 bases removed from V and 1 base from J, the gap between germline ends came to 11 bases. The germline CDR1 and CDR2 sequences are SGHTS and YDEGEE. CDR3 DNA: TGTGCCAGGGAATTACTAGGCACAGATACGCAGTATTTT. The encoded protein is CARELLGTDTQYF. The full variable domain, with the rest looked up from reference TRBV5-8 and TRBJ2-3, is EAGVTQSPTHLIKTRGQQATLRCSPISGHTSVYWYQQALGLGLQFLLWYDEGEERNRGNFPPRFSGRQFPNYSSELNVNALELEDSALYLCARELLGTDTQYFGPGTRLTVL.

The table lists this clone with many counts. The genes are TRBV21-1 and TRBJ2-4; the table calls TRBD1, which could not be checked here. TRBV21-1 is shown as a pseudogene. This CDR3 has 12 residues. The CDR3, as DNA: TGTGCCAGCAGCCAACGAGACAGGGTGGAGTACTTC. It encodes CASSQRDRVEYF.